These 14 T cell receptor beta chains share one sample of origin, sequenced in a study of CD8 T cells in ankylosing spondylitis. TCRdb processed the 5' RACE reads anew with MiXCR; each CDR3 protein has one entry. The sample includes 100,000 to 150,000 distinct CDR3 sequences, around 8.5% of them seen just once. The material sequenced was blood, either unsorted or a sorted T cell fraction (not recorded which). All receptors derive from a male donor with ankylosing spondylitis or in good health (not recorded which).

The rearrangement joins TRBV30 to TRBJ2-1; weak D call: TRBD2 (5 bases). V lost 4 bases and J 6 bases, leaving 13 bases between the germline ends. Germline CDR1 and CDR2: GTSNPN and SVGIG (reference sequence). The CDR3 is 13 amino acids. The CDR3 sequence is CAWTDYSSNEQFF. As DNA, the CDR3 is TGTGCCTGGACCGACTACTCAAGCAATGAGCAGTTCTTC.

This clonotype was picked up many times. This chain links TRBV7-9 with TRBJ2-1; D not certain. This CDR3 is built from 11 residues. CDR1 and CDR2 (germline): SEHNR, FQNEAQ (reference sequence). Between the trimmed V and J ends, which lost 7 bases and 9 bases, there was a span of 10 bases. Here the CDR3 reads CASTRSGEQFF. The CDR3 nucleotides are TGTGCCAGCACCCGTTCGGGTGAGCAGTTCTTC. The variable domain in full, completed from reference TRBV7-9 and TRBJ2-1, reads DTGVSQNPRHKITKRGQNVTFRCDPISEHNRLYWYRQTLGQGPEFLTYFQNEAQLEKSRLLSDRFSAERPKGSFSTLEIQRTEQGDSAMYLCASTRSGEQFFGPGTRLTVL.

In its sample, this clonotype was seen many times. The rearrangement joins TRBV7-2 to TRBJ2-5; possible D gene TRBD2, 7 bases. The V and J ends lost 5 bases and 4 bases respectively, with 14 bases between them. Germline CDR1 reads SGHTA; CDR2 reads FQGNSA. The CDR3 length is 14 residues. CDR3 bases: TGTGCCAGCAGCCGAAGCGGGACACGAGAGACCCAGTACTTC. It codes for CASSRSGTRETQYF.

The sample holds many counts of this clonotype. This chain connects TRBV15 to TRBJ2-7; D is unresolved. The germline V gene has CDR1 LNHNV and CDR2 YYDKDF (reference sequence). V gave up 5 bases and J gave up 7 bases, with 12 bases separating them. The CDR3 is 12 amino acids. CDR3 region: CATSSPMSEQYF. The CDR3 coding sequence is TGTGCCACCAGCTCCCCTATGAGTGAGCAGTACTTC.

This clonotype was observed at least ten times. This rearrangement joins TRBV5-1 to TRBJ2-7; 9 nucleotides match TRBD2. The CDR3 has 16 residues. Trimming at V came to 6 bases and at J to 5 bases, leaving 15 bases not matched to a gene. Germline V gives CDR1 SGHRS, CDR2 YFSETQ. This chain's CDR3 is CASTLDGSGSTDEQYF. CDR3 DNA: TGCGCCAGCACCCTGGACGGTAGCGGGAGTACCGACGAGCAGTACTTC.

The chain uses TRBV11-2 and TRBJ2-1, with a weak D call TRBD2 (5 bases). Trimming pared 0 bases from V and 8 bases from J, leaving 20 bases between. Germline CDR1 reads SGHAT; CDR2 reads FQNNGV. The CDR3 is 17 amino acids. The CDR3 DNA follows: TGTGCCAGCAGCTTAGATTCCGCGGGTTGGGGTATCGATGAGCAGTTCTTC. Translating it yields CASSLDSAGWGIDEQFF.

This clonotype was observed a few times. The chain combines TRBV25-1 with TRBJ2-7; D not resolved. Trimming took 7 bases from V and 0 from J, leaving 10 bases between them. Germline CDR1 is MGHDK and CDR2 is SYGVNS. The length of the CDR3 is 13 residues. CDR3 nucleotides: TGTGCCAGCATGCATGACGGCTCCTACGAGCAGTACTTC. This gives the protein CASMHDGSYEQYF.

This clonotype was counted at least ten times. The chain uses TRBV5-1 and TRBJ2-1; no clear D. CDR1 SGHRS and CDR2 YFSETQ come from the germline V gene. The V gene lost 0 bases and the J gene lost 1 base, with 8 bases spanning the gap. The CDR3 is 15 residues long. In nucleotides, the CDR3 is TGCGCCAGCAGCTTGGATCCCGGGTCCTACAATGAGCAGTTCTTC. It yields the protein CASSLDPGSYNEQFF.

In this sample, this clonotype turned up a few times. The V and J genes are TRBV5-1 and TRBJ2-2, with a weak D call TRBD1 (5 bases). This CDR3 region has 16 residues. Trimming pared 3 bases from V and 0 bases from J, leaving 12 bases between. CDR1 SGHRS and CDR2 YFSETQ come from the germline V gene. The CDR3 region is CASSSKTVSNTGELFF. In DNA form, the CDR3 reads TGCGCCAGCAGCTCCAAGACAGTCTCGAACACCGGGGAGCTGTTTTTT.

This clonotype was picked up many times. The V call is TRBV20-1, the J call TRBJ2-7; 9 bases line up with TRBD2. The CDR3 loop spans 15 amino acids. CDR1 is DFQATT, CDR2 SNEGSKA, per germline (reference sequence). Trimming removed 5 bases from V and 1 base from J; junction bases left unmatched: 9. In nucleotides, the CDR3 is TGCAGTGCTTGCGAGCCTAGCGGGAATTCCTACGAGCAGTACTTC. Translated: CSACEPSGNSYEQYF.

There are many counts of this clonotype. The V call is TRBV5-1, the J call TRBJ2-7, with 10 bases fitting TRBD2. The CDR3 totals 15 residues. After removal of 3 bases from V and 1 base from J, the junction contained 4 bases not matched to a gene. The germline gives CDR1 SGHRS, CDR2 YFSETQ. CDR3 region: CASSSELAGSYEQYF. In DNA form, the CDR3 reads TGCGCCAGCAGCTCGGAACTAGCGGGATCCTACGAGCAGTACTTC. The entire variable domain, with the rest obtained from reference TRBV5-1 and TRBJ2-7, is as follows: KAGVTQTPRYLIKTRGQQVTLSCSPISGHRSVSWYQQTPGQGLQFLFEYFSETQRNKGNFPGRFSGRQFSNSRSEMNVSTLELGDSALYLCASSSELAGSYEQYFGPGTRLTVT.

This clonotype was observed a handful of times. This rearrangement joins TRBV11-2 to TRBJ2-7; 9 bases fit TRBD1. V gave up 5 bases and J gave up 0 bases; unmatched junction bases: 8. This CDR3 contains 16 residues. Germline CDR1 and CDR2: SGHAT and FQNNGV. The CDR3 DNA reads TGTGCCAGCAGCGACCCGGGACAGGGAAGCTCCTACGAGCAGTACTTC. This translates into CASSDPGQGSSYEQYF.

This clonotype was seen a few times. The rearrangement uses TRBV7-2 and TRBJ2-7, with D possibly TRBD1 on 6 matching bases. This CDR3 region has 17 residues. Germline V gives CDR1 SGHTA, CDR2 FQGNSA. V gave up 2 bases and J gave up 2 bases, with 19 bases separating them. The CDR3 is CASSLSPPTGWAYEQYF. The CDR3 nucleotides read TGTGCCAGCAGCTTATCCCCCCCTACAGGGTGGGCCTACGAGCAGTACTTC.

Only a few counts were recorded for this clonotype. This chain connects TRBV11-2 to TRBJ1-1, with 7 bases fitting TRBD1. This CDR3 comprises 15 residues. J lost 0 bases, V lost 4 bases, and 5 bases had no gene match. Germline CDR1 SGHAT, CDR2 FQNNGV. The CDR3 coding sequence is TGTGCCAGCAGCTCTTACAGGGGATTGAACACTGAAGCTTTCTTT. This gives the protein CASSSYRGLNTEAFF.